This T cell receptor beta chain was recovered during a study of cytomegalovirus exposure and HLA in healthy donors (dated by TCRdb to 2016 to 2017). With respect to the entire study: According to an earlier analysis of 587 of the donors, 150 million to 200 million T cells yielded 117 million unique TCR beta sequences and roughly 280 Gb of sequence data. An early release covering roughly 640 HLA-typed donors comprised approximately 290 gigabases of sequencing data and 85 million to 100 million unique TCR sequences. Among the roughly 400 genotyped donors, approximately 77% belonged to the genetic ancestry cluster associated with self-reported Caucasian donors. The study was designed to test whether signatures of past pathogen exposure could be identified by cataloging public T cell receptors. The study profiled the T cell repertoires of more than 500 subjects by immunosequencing and related them to cytomegalovirus serostatus. Along with the roughly 670-subject first cohort, a separate validation cohort of around 120 different subjects was used. To predict cytomegalovirus infection status, the study combined high-throughput TCR immunosequencing, statistical association of individual TCRs with disease status, and machine learning. To study patterns of TCR occurrence, a later analysis re-analyzed previously published TCR beta repertoires from under 750 donors and added high-resolution HLA genotyping. In the later analysis, no new phenotypic data were used to find candidate immune exposures; instead, reliance was placed on TCR beta sequences and their occurrence across donors. In an earlier analysis of more than 550 of the donors, high-throughput TCR beta sequencing was used to judge whether each TCR beta V gene segment behaved as functional or pseudogenic. Donor age, sex, ethnicity and CMV serostatus were compiled together with the repertoire data. In a later genetic analysis, genome-wide SNP genotypes for about three fifths of the roughly 670 donors were used, and that subset was treated as a discovery cohort. All discovery cohort repertoires had been generated using a single sequencing platform. HLA typing covered class I and class II loci at four-digit resolution. Typing coverage varied by locus: about 620-630 donors for A, B, C, DRB1 and DQB1; roughly 500 for DQA1; around 570 for DPA1; more than 450 for DPB1. Roughly 5 DR-DQ haplotypes were handled as single units for association and clustering, since linkage in the cohort was strong. On average, around 240,000 unique TCR beta nucleotide sequences were sequenced per donor among a few hundred genotyped donors of the cohort, with 15% to 20% of those sequences being non-productive. Points the paper makes about the study in general: A group of highly shared sequence variants was considered likely to be a technical artifact of the sequencing pipeline. A later genetic analysis reported fewer N-insertions in productive TCRs among donors in an Asian-associated ancestry cluster than the 666-donor mean. In a later analysis, several top co-occurrence clusters were reported to appear linked to parvovirus B19, influenza, CMV and Epstein-Barr virus. According to the authors, the approach could potentially be generalized to other disease states and immunological phenotypes. In a later genetic analysis, a missense DCLRE1C variant was associated with V-gene and J-gene trimming of TCR beta chains, and the association was replicated in an independent cohort. The earlier analysis of some 540 of the donors excluded 15 to 20 rarely observed V segments, including chromosome 9 orphons, because counts were too low. A few of the identified cytomegalovirus-associated TCR beta chains were confirmed in vitro to be specific for cytomegalovirus antigens. Some IMGT-functional V segments, including TRBV6-2 and TRBV6-3, could not be told apart with the 87-base-pair reads, so those segments were excluded. Because HLA typing was unavailable for some donors at each locus, only the typed subset was used in association tests. Immune exposure information for the cohort was limited to CMV serostatus. According to a later analysis, most CMV-associated TCR beta chains appeared to be HLA-restricted, and the HLA associations seemed to be driven largely by CMV exposure. A further reported finding was that TCR beta sequences accurately predicted the HLA-A and HLA-B alleles for most subjects in the first cohort. According to a later analysis, TCR association rates differed among HLA loci, with DRB1 alleles showing the most associated TCRs and HLA-C alleles showing the fewest. In a later analysis, 15,000 to 20,000 TCR beta sequences were associated with specific HLA alleles at a false discovery rate of 0.05. The cohort was sequenced for TCR beta chains only, and without alpha or paired-chain data the features that could be detected were limited. While some public TCRs were present in many individuals, most TCR sequences turned up only very rarely across donors. In both the original and validation cohorts, the classifier was reported to diagnose cytomegalovirus status with high specificity and sensitivity. Sequencing depth was assumed to be roughly uniform across donors in the presence/absence analyses, though that assumption may not hold. In a later analysis, HLA-associated TCR beta chains showed more clonal expansion and lower generation probabilities than non-associated chains that were equally common. A total of 150 or so TCR beta chains were listed by the study as associated with cytomegalovirus. Linkage disequilibrium might explain the correlated functional status among segregating V segments, but an unknown experimental factor could not be ruled out. When HLA alleles, especially DR and DQ, strongly co-occurred, attributing TCR associations to individual alleles was difficult. An earlier analysis of approximately 570 of the donors showed that most TCR beta V segments appeared in productive rearrangements either about 87% or about 30% of the time, which broadly matched IMGT annotations.

This clone was seen only a few times. The target of this receptor is not known. Base-call qualities are not available, and no considerably larger clone is one nucleotide away. The cohort was made up of 666 healthy bone marrow donors. At the time of sampling, all cohort members were nominally healthy, though unrecorded immune exposures were likely present. The donor tested CMV seronegative, placing the donor among the 350 or so seronegative members of the cohort. A peripheral blood sample was provided by each donor, and peripheral blood mononuclear cells were used for TCR beta sequencing. Genomic DNA was extracted from the blood cell samples with the Qiagen DNeasy Blood Extraction Kit. V has 5 bases trimmed and J has 4 bases trimmed; junction bases matching no gene number 6. The CDR3 numbers 16 residues from cysteine through phenylalanine. Only CDR3 DNA remains: 48 bases, in frame from the first base. CDR1 LNHDA and CDR2 SQIVND were looked up in the germline V gene (reference sequence).

Library prep was done by the immunoSEQ multiplex PCR assay. The multiplex PCR relied on a mix of 60 forward primers for TCR Vbeta segments and 13 reverse primers for TCR Jbeta segments. The CDR3 region of rearranged TCR beta genes was amplified from genomic DNA with a multiplex PCR assay. Amplified TCR beta libraries were sequenced as 87-base-pair reads on the Illumina HiSeq System. For the original study's pipeline: Across the 700 or so repertoires, a later analysis counted 80 million or so unique TCR beta chains, 9.5 million to 13 million of which were shared by at least two donors. A nearest-neighbor algorithm error-corrected the raw reads and collapsed the reads into unique sequences, merging closely related sequences to remove PCR and sequencing errors. To assign V, D and J gene segments, CDR3 sequences were aligned to IMGT reference sequences. Each retained sequence needed at least a six-nucleotide match to both a V gene segment and a J gene segment. Rearrangements were called productive when the CDR3 lacked stop codons and stayed in frame with V and J; all others were non-productive. Following IMGT convention, CDR3 was defined as the stretch from the second conserved V-encoded cysteine to the conserved J-encoded phenylalanine. The earlier analysis of about 570 of the donors excluded any sequence lacking an unambiguous match to a single V gene segment. An earlier analysis of a few hundred of the donors classified V segments as functional when productive rearrangements were above 56.7% and as segregating when the standard deviation between donors was above 5%. A statistical classification framework was built to diagnose cytomegalovirus status from the catalog of TCR beta chain sequences. In a later analysis, TCR nucleotide sequences were compared against IMGT/GENE-DB human TR gene sequences so that V and J genes could be assigned. In a later analysis, CDR3 sequences and most-parsimonious VDJ recombination scenarios were assigned using the TCRdist pipeline. In a later analysis, each TCR beta chain was defined by its CDR3 amino acid sequence together with its V-gene family, and reads lacking a unique V-gene family were excluded. As a way to deal with suspected cross-contamination and a sequencing artifact, a later analysis dropped hundreds of nucleotide sequences that were highly shared and had low generation probability. For each public chain, a later analysis derived a clonal expansion index from normalized ranks of inferred template counts within each repertoire. In a later analysis, generation probabilities were computed using a VDJ recombination model fitted to out-of-frame rearrangements, and the results were checked against IGoR. In a later analysis, hypergeometric tests were used to score TCR-TCR, TCR-HLA and TCR-CMV co-occurrence, with a repertoire-size bias correction applied to TCR pairs. In a later analysis, false discovery rates were estimated by permuting HLA or CMV assignments 20 times. A later analysis grouped co-occurring TCRs with DBSCAN, adding TCRdist sequence similarity when clustering within HLA-allele-positive subsets. For co-occurrence clustering, repertoires with fewer than 30,000 or more than 120,000 public chains were excluded, along with about five repertoires with anomalous nucleotide sharing. TCRdb mirrors the immuneACCESS table, restricted to in-frame sequences. Some clones are absent from its copies; in checked studies, under half trace to an unresolved V gene, and the reason for the others is unknown. V and J calls and clone size come straight from that table; D and trimming were deduced from the DNA. The sample yields 63,000 or so clones; roughly three quarters were counted once. Roughly 3% of the sample comes from the top ten.

The specimen sequenced was PBMCs. The chain couples TRBV19 to TRBJ2-2; 11 central bases correspond to TRBD2. This clonotype was obtained from a woman under 40 in good health and CMV-seronegative. The CDR3 sequence is CASSVTSGSGTGELFF. The sequenced DNA: TGTGCCAGTAGTGTTACTAGCGGGAGCGGCACCGGGGAGCTGTTTTTT.